One T cell receptor beta chain is described in this entry. Its antigen remains unidentified. This sample stems from a study of shared clonotypes between healthy human individuals. Study-wide findings and caveats: Generally, naive subsets came out with larger estimated richness than memory subsets.

Per the germline V gene, CDR1 is KGHSH and CDR2 is LQKENI. Unmatched junction bases numbered 15, after V lost 6 bases and J lost 10 bases. The CDR3 runs to 15 residues. The repertoire was sequenced with immunoSEQ multiplex PCR; TCRdb's copy has only in-frame clones and lacks some. The sample has 2.3 million or so clones, over 90% seen once. The V call is TRBV18, the J call TRBJ1-1; 9 positions match TRBD1. Sequenced material: naive CD4+ T cells from PBMCs. The subset: CD45RA+ positively selected. This clonotype originated in a man aged 18 to 35 in good health. Some clones in this sample may be carry-over from other donors' samples. The CDR3 sequence is CASSPGTGKVVGAFF. In nucleotides, the CDR3 is TGTGCCAGCTCCCCCGGGACAGGGAAAGTCGTAGGAGCTTTCTTT.